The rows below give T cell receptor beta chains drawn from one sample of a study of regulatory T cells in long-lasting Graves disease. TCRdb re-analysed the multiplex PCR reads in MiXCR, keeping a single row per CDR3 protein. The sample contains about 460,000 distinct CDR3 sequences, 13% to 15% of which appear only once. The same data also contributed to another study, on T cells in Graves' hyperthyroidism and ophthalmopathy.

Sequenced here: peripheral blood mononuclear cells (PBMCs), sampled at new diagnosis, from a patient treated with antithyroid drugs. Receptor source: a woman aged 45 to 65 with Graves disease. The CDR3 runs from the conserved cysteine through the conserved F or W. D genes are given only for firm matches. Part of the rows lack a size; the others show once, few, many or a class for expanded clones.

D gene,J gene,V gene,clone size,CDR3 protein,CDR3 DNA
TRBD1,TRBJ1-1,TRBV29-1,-,CSVGRGSTGGFHTEAFF,TGCAGCGTTGGCCGCGGGAGTACAGGGGGGTTCCACACTGAAGCTTTCTTT
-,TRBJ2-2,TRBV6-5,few,CASSYSDGTGELFF,TGTGCCAGCAGTTACTCGGACGGTACCGGGGAGCTGTTTTTT
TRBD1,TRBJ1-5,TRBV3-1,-,CASSQDGQGNQPQHF,TGTGCCAGCAGCCAAGATGGACAGGGAAATCAGCCCCAGCATTTT
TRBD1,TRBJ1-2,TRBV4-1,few,CASSQDRPGGGQGYTF,TGTGCCAGCAGCCAAGACCGGCCCGGAGGGGGCCAAGGCTACACCTTC
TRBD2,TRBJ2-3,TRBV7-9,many,CASSSSGDTQYF,TGTGCCAGCAGCTCTAGCGGAGATACGCAGTATTTT
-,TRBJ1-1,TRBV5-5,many,CASSLGYGRVNTEAFF,TGTGCCAGCAGCTTGGGTTACGGCCGAGTGAACACTGAAGCTTTCTTT
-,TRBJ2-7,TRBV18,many,CASSPQGLGSEQYF,TGTGCCAGCTCACCACAGGGGCTGGGAAGCGAGCAGTACTTC
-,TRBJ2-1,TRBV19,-,CASSLRGASEQFF,TGTGCCAGTAGCTTGCGTGGGGCAAGCGAGCAGTTCTTC
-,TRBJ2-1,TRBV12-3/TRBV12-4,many,CASSLLSQGYNEQFF,TGTGCCAGCAGTTTATTGTCGCAGGGGTACAATGAGCAGTTCTTC
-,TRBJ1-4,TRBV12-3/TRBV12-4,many,CASSLPKGAEGEKLFF,TGTGCCAGCAGTTTACCCAAAGGAGCCGAGGGCGAAAAACTGTTTTTT
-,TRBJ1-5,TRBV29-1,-,CSVAGANQPQHF,TGCAGCGTTGCAGGGGCCAATCAGCCCCAGCATTTT
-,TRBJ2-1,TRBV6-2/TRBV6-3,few,CASKAGINEQFF,TGTGCCAGCAAGGCGGGAATCAATGAGCAGTTCTTC
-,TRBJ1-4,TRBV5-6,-,CASSLGYRAENEKLFF,TGTGCCAGCAGCTTGGGTTACAGGGCCGAAAATGAAAAACTGTTTTTT
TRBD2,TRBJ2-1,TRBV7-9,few,CASSVRLAGIYNEQFF,TGTGCCAGCAGCGTACGACTAGCGGGGATATACAATGAGCAGTTCTTC
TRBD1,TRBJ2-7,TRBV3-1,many,CASSLTGQGAYEQYF,TGTGCCAGCAGCCTAACGGGACAGGGGGCCTACGAGCAGTACTTC
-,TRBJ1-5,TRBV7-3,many,CASSRVPGQPQHF,TGTGCCAGCAGCCGAGTGCCGGGACAGCCCCAGCATTTT
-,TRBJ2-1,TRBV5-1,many,CASSSQGLGSYNEQFF,TGCGCCAGCAGCTCACAGGGTCTGGGCTCCTACAATGAGCAGTTCTTC
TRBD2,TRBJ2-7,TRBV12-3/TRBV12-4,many,CASSLDPGTNSYEQYF,TGTGCCAGCAGTTTGGACCCCGGGACTAATTCCTACGAGCAGTACTTC
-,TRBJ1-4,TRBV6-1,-,CAISRGTGEKLFF,TGTGCCATCAGCCGCGGGACCGGGGAAAAACTGTTTTTT
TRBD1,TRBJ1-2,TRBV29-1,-,CSVEFWTGRDGYTF,TGCAGCGTTGAATTTTGGACAGGGAGGGATGGCTACACCTTC
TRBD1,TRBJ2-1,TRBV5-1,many,CASSLRQGVEGEFF,TGCGCCAGCAGCCTGCGACAGGGGGTAGAGGGAGAGTTCTTC
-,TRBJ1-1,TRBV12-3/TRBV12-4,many,CASTSPGHHTEAFF,TGTGCCAGCACCTCCCCGGGACATCACACTGAAGCTTTCTTT
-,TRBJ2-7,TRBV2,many,CASMIGSGQYF,TGTGCCAGCATGATCGGGAGTGGGCAGTACTTC
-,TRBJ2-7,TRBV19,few,CASRQKPGLSYEQYF,TGTGCCAGTAGGCAAAAACCGGGACTTTCCTACGAGCAGTACTTC
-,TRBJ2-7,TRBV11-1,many,CASSQGWGSYEQYF,TGTGCCAGCAGCCAAGGATGGGGCTCCTACGAGCAGTACTTC
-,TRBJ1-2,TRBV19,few,CASSWQSYGYTF,TGTGCCAGTAGTTGGCAGAGCTATGGCTACACCTTC
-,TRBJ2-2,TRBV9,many,CASSVGGSNTGELFF,TGTGCCAGCAGCGTAGGGGGGTCGAACACCGGGGAGCTGTTTTTT
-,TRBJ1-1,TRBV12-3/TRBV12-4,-,CASSLYLRGNTEAFF,TGTGCCAGCAGTCTTTATTTACGGGGGAACACTGAAGCTTTCTTT
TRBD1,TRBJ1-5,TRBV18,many,CASTSRDRVSNQPQHF,TGTGCCAGCACGTCCCGGGACAGGGTTAGCAATCAGCCCCAGCATTTT
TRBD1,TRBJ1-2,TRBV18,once,CASSPGMTGWGYGYTF,TGTGCCAGCTCACCAGGGATGACAGGGTGGGGCTATGGCTACACCTTC
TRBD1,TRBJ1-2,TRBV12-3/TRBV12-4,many,CASSPGQGAGYTF,TGTGCCAGCAGTCCAGGACAGGGCGCCGGCTACACCTTC
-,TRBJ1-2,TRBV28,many,CATKTDVDYGYTF,TGTGCCACCAAGACAGATGTAGACTATGGCTACACCTTC
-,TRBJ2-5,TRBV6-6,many,CASSYSAGNVLGFQETQYF,TGTGCCAGCAGTTACTCGGCCGGTAACGTTTTGGGCTTTCAAGAGACCCAGTACTTC
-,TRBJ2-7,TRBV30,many,CAWSAVVAGEQYF,TGTGCCTGGAGTGCCGTAGTAGCAGGCGAGCAGTACTTC
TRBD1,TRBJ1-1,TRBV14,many,CASSFWTGTNTEAFF,TGTGCCAGCAGCTTCTGGACAGGGACGAACACTGAAGCTTTCTTT
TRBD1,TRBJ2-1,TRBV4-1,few,CASSHETGVGNEQFF,TGCGCCAGCAGCCACGAGACAGGGGTAGGGAATGAGCAGTTCTTC
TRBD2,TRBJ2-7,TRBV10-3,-,CAIRDSGSASYEQYF,TGTGCCATCAGGGATAGCGGGAGCGCCTCCTACGAGCAGTACTTC
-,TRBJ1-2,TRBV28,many,CASSFRQVLNYGYTF,TGTGCCAGCAGTTTTCGGCAAGTCTTGAACTATGGCTACACCTTC
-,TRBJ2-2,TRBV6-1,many,CASSPTLAPNTGELFF,TGTGCCAGCAGTCCCACGCTAGCGCCAAACACCGGGGAGCTGTTTTTT
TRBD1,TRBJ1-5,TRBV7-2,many,CASSLQGAINQPQHF,TGTGCCAGCAGCCTACAGGGGGCGATCAATCAGCCCCAGCATTTT
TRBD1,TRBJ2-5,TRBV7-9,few,CASSLGWRTGGAETQYF,TGTGCCAGCAGCTTAGGCTGGCGGACAGGGGGCGCGGAGACCCAGTACTTC
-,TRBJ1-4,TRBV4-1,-,CASSSRTVLRDEKLFF,TGCGCCAGCAGCTCACGGACAGTTCTTAGGGATGAAAAACTGTTTTTT
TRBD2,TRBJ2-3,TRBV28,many,CASSFPGTSGRTDTQYF,TGTGCCAGCAGTTTCCCCGGGACTAGCGGGAGAACTGATACGCAGTATTTT
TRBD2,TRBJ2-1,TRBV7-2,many,CASSLTSGSGYNEQFF,TGTGCCAGCAGCTTAACTAGCGGGAGTGGGTACAATGAGCAGTTCTTC
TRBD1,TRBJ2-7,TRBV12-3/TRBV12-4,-,CASRSGQGAYEQYF,TGTGCCAGCAGATCGGGACAGGGGGCATACGAGCAGTACTTC
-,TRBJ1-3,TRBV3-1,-,CASSQEWEGDGNTIYF,TGTGCCAGCAGCCAAGAATGGGAAGGGGATGGAAACACCATATATTTT
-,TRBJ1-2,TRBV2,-,CASSPQGPGGYTF,TGTGCCAGCAGCCCACAGGGCCCAGGTGGCTACACCTTC
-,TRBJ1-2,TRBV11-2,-,CASSLDQVFSGYTF,TGTGCCAGCAGCTTAGACCAGGTCTTCTCTGGCTACACCTTC
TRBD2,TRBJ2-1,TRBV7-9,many,CASSLVSGGYNEQFF,TGTGCCAGCAGCTTAGTTAGCGGGGGTTACAATGAGCAGTTCTTC
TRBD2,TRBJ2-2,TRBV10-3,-,CAIKGTSGEEFTGELFF,TGTGCCATCAAAGGGACTAGCGGGGAAGAGTTCACCGGGGAGCTGTTTTTT
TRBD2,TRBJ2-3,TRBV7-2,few,CASSFLGLDTDTQYF,TGTGCCAGCAGCTTTCTGGGACTAGACACAGATACGCAGTATTTT
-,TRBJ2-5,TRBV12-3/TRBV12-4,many,CASSPGTPRETQYF,TGTGCCAGCAGTCCAGGGACACCCCGAGAGACCCAGTACTTC
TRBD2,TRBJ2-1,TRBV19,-,CASKRLGVAGESYNEQFF,TGTGCCAGTAAGCGTTTGGGTGTGGCGGGAGAATCCTACAATGAGCAGTTCTTC
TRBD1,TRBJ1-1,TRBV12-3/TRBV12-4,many,CASSLDWTGRHEAFF,TGTGCCAGCAGTTTAGATTGGACAGGGCGGCATGAAGCTTTCTTT
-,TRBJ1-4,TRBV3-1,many,CASSQEYPTGFLGVEKLFF,TGTGCCAGCAGCCAAGAATATCCGACGGGATTCCTAGGGGTTGAAAAACTGTTTTTT
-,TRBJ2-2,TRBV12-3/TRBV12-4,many,CASSFTRLGTGELFF,TGTGCCAGCAGTTTTACCAGACTCGGGACCGGGGAGCTGTTTTTT
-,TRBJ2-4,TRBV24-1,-,CATSDDSMLAQYF,TGTGCCACCAGTGATGACAGTATGCTCGCTCAGTACTTC